This T cell receptor (beta chain) originates from a study of OX40 agonist ivuxolimab in advanced cancers. Clones were read by immunoSEQ multiplex PCR, and TCRdb kept only the in-frame ones, dropping some. The sample has about 68,000 clones, more than 70% seen once; the top ten hold 6.9%. This specimen was CD4+ or CD8+ T cells sorted from blood, taken in a trial of the OX40 agonist ivuxolimab. This sequence originates from an adult with an advanced solid tumor such as melanoma, head and neck, liver or kidney cancer.

The CDR3, as DNA: TGTGCCAGCAGCTCCATGGGGTTGGGGGGCTACACCTTC. Its protein is CASSSMGLGGYTF. The V and J genes are TRBV5-4 and TRBJ1-2; D is unresolved. Trimming took 3 bases from V and 8 from J, leaving 14 bases between them. In germline, CDR1 is SGHNT, CDR2 YYREEE (reference sequence). CDR3 length: 13 amino acids.